This TCR beta chain was sequenced during a study of CD8+CD57+ T cells in acquired aplastic anemia. Study-level points and caveats: Levels of CD8+ Simpson's diversity were not significantly distinct in patients versus controls. Patients and controls shared 25 to 30 CD8+ CDR3 sequences, which appeared highly expressed in patients and within their immunodominant clones.

About this clonotype: Its specificity is not known.

The germline V gene encodes CDR1 MNHEY and CDR2 SMNVEV (reference sequence). This CDR3 region has 15 residues. V was trimmed by 2 bases and J by 3 bases, leaving 11 bases between them. Patients selected for sequencing had displayed CD8+CD57+ cell expansion by flow cytometry. Profiling that covered TCR beta VDJ and CDR3 relied on genomic DNA as its template. In TCRdb, the reads were re-called with MiXCR into one record per CDR3 protein. This table holds about 120,000 distinct CDR3 sequences, over 30% found once. The receptor comes from a human donor with aplastic anemia. The chain joins TRBV27 to TRBJ1-5, with D possibly matching TRBD1 (6 bases). Input material: sorted CD4+, CD8+, or CD8+CD57+ T cells (not recorded which) from PBMCs. The CDR3 sequence: CASSLAGQYNQPQHF. The CDR3 coding sequence is TGTGCCAGCAGTTTAGCTGGACAGTACAATCAGCCCCAGCATTTT.